This TCR beta chain was sequenced in a study of blood T cell repertoires in COVID-19. Original methodology: Amplification with reference gene primers provided the estimates of nucleated cell counts. The data were produced by immunoSEQ multiplex PCR, yet TCRdb's version contains in-frame clones alone and is incomplete. V and J calls and clone size are those listed in that table; D and trimming were worked out from the DNA. The sample shows under 200,000 clones, under 85% of them seen only once. The V segment lost 6 bases and the J segment 7 bases; nucleotides outside the gene matches: 21. CDR1 and CDR2 (germline): SQVTM, ANQGSEA. The CDR3 loop spans 17 amino acids.

The chain has TRBV29-1 and TRBJ2-1; 7 bases line up with TRBD2. The sequence was collected from a man aged 70 or older with acute or convalescent COVID-19. Sequenced material: peripheral blood. In DNA form, the CDR3 reads TGCAGCGTCGACGGGGAGGGATCTGGCGGAAGTTGGAATGAGCAGTTCTTC. Encoded protein: CSVDGEGSGGSWNEQFF.